This TCR beta chain was profiled in a study of blood T cell repertoires in COVID-19. The overall study: The study drew acute and convalescent COVID-19 samples from the United States, Italy and Spain. Sample material is recorded as cDNA or gDNA derived from T cells, B-cell-depleted T cells, or PBMCs.

The CDR3 runs 15 residues. J gave up 9 bases and V 3 bases, and 7 bases lay outside the gene matches. Germline CDR1 SGHNT, CDR2 YENEEA. Authors' processing steps: Reference gene primer amplification in the assay estimated nucleated cell counts. Some clones are missing from TCRdb's copy, which holds only in-frame ones; the method was immunoSEQ multiplex PCR. From that table come the V and J calls and clone size; the DNA was used to work out D and trimming. The repertoire holds roughly 310,000 clones, with approximately 90% as singletons. This TCR derives from a woman in her forties or fifties with active or convalescent COVID-19. V and J are TRBV11-3 and TRBJ2-1, with 11 bases lining up with TRBD2. The sequenced material came from peripheral blood. This chain's CDR3 is CASSFISGGAGEQFF. The CDR3 region has the DNA TGTGCCAGCAGCTTCATTAGCGGGGGGGCGGGTGAGCAGTTCTTC. The complete variable domain, with remaining parts taken from reference TRBV11-3 and TRBJ2-1, reads EAGVVQSPRYKIIEKKQPVAFWCNPISGHNTLYWYLQNLGQGPELLIRYENEEAVDDSQLPKDRFSAERLKGVDSTLKIQPAELGDSAVYLCASSFISGGAGEQFFGPGTRLTVL.